This T cell receptor beta chain emerged from a study of T cells in women clearing cervical HPV infection (dated by TCRdb to about 2018). For the wider study: Cases were roughly 23 women with histologically confirmed HPV16-related CIN3 or worse, including a couple of invasive cancers. The controls were about 25 women whose single incident HPV16 infection cleared within 12 months with no development of precancer or cancer. Case blood was taken at the visit when the lesion was first identified, whereas control blood was taken when infection was no longer detected. For cases, a median interval of roughly 150 days, with an interquartile range of about 90 to 210 days, was observed between lesion detection and blood sampling. HLA typing was available for only a few women, so HLA type could not be excluded as a confounder. The exploratory proof-of-principle case-control study was nested within the Guanacaste HPV Natural History Study in Costa Rica and compared TCR repertoires across cervical HPV16 outcomes. Cases and controls were matched on year of sample collection and on age within five years. Cases had a median age of approximately 35 years and controls had a median age of 38, with no significant differences in baseline characteristics. In the parent cohort, 8,500 to 12,000 women aged 18 or older were enrolled in Guanacaste, Costa Rica, during about 1993 to 1995 and were followed for six to seven years. Five blinded duplicates per group were added as quality controls, so that approximately 60 samples were obtained: around 50 participants and 10 replicates. Study-level results and caveats: Whether associations preceded infection or resulted from infection could not be shown with the cross-sectional design, and effector/memory subsets and HPV-specific T cells were not isolated. By combining richness with V gene abundances, random forest classifiers separated cases from controls with an estimated AUC of roughly 0.84. Across sequencing depths, CIN3+ cases showed significantly higher TCR repertoire richness than controls, but evenness did not differ between the groups. Because the number of T cells per sample was unknown, the richness differences could reflect varying T-cell content rather than repertoire biology.

The immunoSEQ assay used multiplex PCR to amplify TCR beta CDR3 regions from an average of around 1.2 ug of genomic DNA per sample. Primer bias was corrected in the assay by using a complete synthetic TCR repertoire to establish an amplification baseline. Amplicons were sequenced on the Illumina platform. The authors' analysis ran thus. Sequences were error-corrected by clustering with frequency ratios and a modified nearest-neighbor algorithm, then analyzed in the immunoSEQ Analyzer with IMGT gene definitions. At each rarefaction depth, TCR richness and evenness were averaged across 20 rarefaction repeats, and any sample with fewer sequences than the depth was left out. Wilcoxon rank sum tests with FDR correction were used to compare relative abundances of V, D and J genes between the groups. In the blinded duplicates, the intraclass correlation was around 96% for TCR richness and averaged around 80% across 60 to 70 gene segments. TCRdb re-hosts the immuneACCESS table, in-frame sequences only. Its copies lack some clones; in the studies checked, an unresolved V gene accounts for under half of them, and the cause for the rest is not known. The V and J calls and the clone size are those of that table, but D and trimming were determined from the DNA. The sample's table covers 42,000 or so clones. The ten largest clones take up around 4.9% of the sample.

Every participant had a single incident cervical HPV16 infection, and prevalent HPV16 infections were excluded. Cervical HPV DNA was detected with MY09/MY11 PCR, and genotyping was done by dot-blot hybridization. More than 14 mL of heparinized blood were centrifuged, and the buffy coat was split into aliquots, frozen at -30 degrees C, and then kept at -80 degrees C. Genomic DNA was extracted from buffy coat specimens using QIAGEN kits. A remark on this clone: The antigen it recognizes is unknown.

Sequencing input: blood buffy coat. This clonotype was obtained from a woman between 18 and 70 years old with a cervical HPV16 infection that either progressed to CIN3+ or cleared (not recorded which).

The DNA read from the CDR3 is TGTGCCAGCAGGAGGACAGGTGGTGGAGATACG. Translated, this gives CASRRTGGGDT. The full CDR3 sequence reads CASRRTGGGDTQYF. This chain joins TRBV14 to TRBJ2-3, and 7 junction bases match TRBD1. Read coverage stops 3 residues before the CDR3 terminus; the germline J gene supplies the remainder. The V end gives up 6 bases and the J end 5 bases, leaving 8 bases in the junction not matched to a gene. Looking up the germline V gene yields CDR1 SGHDN and CDR2 FVKESK. There are 14 amino acids in the CDR3, from cysteine to phenylalanine inclusive. The DNA covers only part of the CDR3, 33 bases in frame from base 1.